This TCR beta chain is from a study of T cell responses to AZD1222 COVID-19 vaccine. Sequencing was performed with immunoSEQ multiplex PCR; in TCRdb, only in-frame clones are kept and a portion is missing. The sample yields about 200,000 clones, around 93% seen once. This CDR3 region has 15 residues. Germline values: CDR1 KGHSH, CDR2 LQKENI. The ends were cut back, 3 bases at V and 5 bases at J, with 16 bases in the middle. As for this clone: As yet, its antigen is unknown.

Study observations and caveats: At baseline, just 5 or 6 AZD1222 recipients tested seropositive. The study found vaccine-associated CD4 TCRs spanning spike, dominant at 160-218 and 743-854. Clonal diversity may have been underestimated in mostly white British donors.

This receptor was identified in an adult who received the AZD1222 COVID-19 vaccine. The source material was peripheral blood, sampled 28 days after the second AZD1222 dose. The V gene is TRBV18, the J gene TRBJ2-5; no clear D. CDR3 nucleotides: TGTGCCAGCTCACCGCCTAATCTTAGGAAGGAGACCCAGTACTTC. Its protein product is CASSPPNLRKETQYF. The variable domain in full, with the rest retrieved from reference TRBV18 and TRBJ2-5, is NAGVMQNPRHLVRRRGQEARLRCSPMKGHSHVYWYRQLPEEGLKFMVYLQKENIIDESGMPKERFSAEFPKEGPSILRIQQVVRGDSAAYFCASSPPNLRKETQYFGPGTRLLVL.